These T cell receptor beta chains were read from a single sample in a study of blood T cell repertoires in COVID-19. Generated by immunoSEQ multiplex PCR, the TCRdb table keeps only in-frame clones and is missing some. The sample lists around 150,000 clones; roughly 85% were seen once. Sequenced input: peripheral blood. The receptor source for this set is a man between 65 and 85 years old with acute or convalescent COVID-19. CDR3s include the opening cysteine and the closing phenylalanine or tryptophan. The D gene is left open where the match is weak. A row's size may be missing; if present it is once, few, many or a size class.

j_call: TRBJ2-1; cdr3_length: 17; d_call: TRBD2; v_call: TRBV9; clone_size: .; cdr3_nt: TGTGCCAGCAGCGGATCGAGTGTTAGCGGGCAGTCAAGTGAGCAGTTCTTC; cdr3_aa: CASSGSSVSGQSSEQFF
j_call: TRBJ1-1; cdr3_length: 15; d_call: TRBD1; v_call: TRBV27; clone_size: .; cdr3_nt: TGTGCCAGCGGGAGGCGACAGGGGGCGTTCACTGAAGCTTTCTTT; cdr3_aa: CASGRRQGAFTEAFF
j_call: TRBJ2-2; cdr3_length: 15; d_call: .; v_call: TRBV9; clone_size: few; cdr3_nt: TGTGCCAGCAGCTTCTCCGGGACAAGCACCGGGGAGCTGTTTTTT; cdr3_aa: CASSFSGTSTGELFF
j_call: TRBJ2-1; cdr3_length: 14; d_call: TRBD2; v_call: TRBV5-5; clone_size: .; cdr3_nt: TGTGCCAGCAGCTTGACTAGCGGGATGAATGAGCAGTTCTTC; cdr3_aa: CASSLTSGMNEQFF
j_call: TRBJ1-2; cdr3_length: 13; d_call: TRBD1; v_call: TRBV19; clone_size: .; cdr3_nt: TGTGCCAGTAGTTCAAGACAGGGGCATGGCTACACCTTC; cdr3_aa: CASSSRQGHGYTF
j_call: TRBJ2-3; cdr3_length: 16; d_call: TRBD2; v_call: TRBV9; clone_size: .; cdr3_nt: TGTGCCAGCAGCCCCAGGACTAGCGGGATCACAGATACGCAGTATTTT; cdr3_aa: CASSPRTSGITDTQYF
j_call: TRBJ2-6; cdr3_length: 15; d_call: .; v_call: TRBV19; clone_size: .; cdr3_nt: TGTGCCAGTAGTAGGGAGAGCTCTGGGGCCAACGTCCTGACTTTC; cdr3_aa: CASSRESSGANVLTF
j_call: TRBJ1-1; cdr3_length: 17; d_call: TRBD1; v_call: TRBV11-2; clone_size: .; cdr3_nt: TGTGCCAGCAGCTTAGGCTCTTCAGGGGGCGCACGGACTGAAGCTTTCTTT; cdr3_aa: CASSLGSSGGARTEAFF
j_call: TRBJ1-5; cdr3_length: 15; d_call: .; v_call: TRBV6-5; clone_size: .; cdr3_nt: TGTGCCAGCAGACCTTCCGGGACACAAAATCAGCCCCAGCATTTT; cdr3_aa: CASRPSGTQNQPQHF
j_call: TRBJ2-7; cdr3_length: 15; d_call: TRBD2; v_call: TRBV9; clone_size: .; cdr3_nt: TGTGCCAGCAGCGTAGCTACGGGAGGGCCCCACGAGCAGTACTTC; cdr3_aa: CASSVATGGPHEQYF
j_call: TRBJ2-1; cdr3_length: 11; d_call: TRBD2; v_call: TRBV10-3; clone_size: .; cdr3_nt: TGTGCCACCGGACTAGCGGATGAGCAGTTCTTC; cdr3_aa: CATGLADEQFF
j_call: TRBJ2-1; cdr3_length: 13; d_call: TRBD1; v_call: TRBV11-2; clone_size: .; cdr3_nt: TGTGCCAGCAGCTCAACAAGGACAGGGCAGCAGTTCTTC; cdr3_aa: CASSSTRTGQQFF
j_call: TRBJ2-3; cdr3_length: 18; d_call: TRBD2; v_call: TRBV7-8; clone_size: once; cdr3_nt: TGTGCCAGCAGCTTATCCCCCGCTAGCGGGGCGGAAGCAGATACGCAGTATTTT; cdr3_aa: CASSLSPASGAEADTQYF
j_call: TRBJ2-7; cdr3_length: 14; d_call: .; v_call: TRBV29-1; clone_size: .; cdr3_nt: TGCAGCGTTGAAGGGGGGGGCAGGGTGTACGAGCAGTACTTC; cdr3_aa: CSVEGGGRVYEQYF
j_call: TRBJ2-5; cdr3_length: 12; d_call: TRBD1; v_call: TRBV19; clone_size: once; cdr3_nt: TGTGCCAGTAGTGGACAGGGTGAGACCCAGTACTTC; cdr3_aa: CASSGQGETQYF
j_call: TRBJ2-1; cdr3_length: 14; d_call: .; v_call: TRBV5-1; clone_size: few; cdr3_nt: TGCGCCAGCAGCTTGGCGACTACCCACAATGAGCAGTTCTTC; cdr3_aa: CASSLATTHNEQFF
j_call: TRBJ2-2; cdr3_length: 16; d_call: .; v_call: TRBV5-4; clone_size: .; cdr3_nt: TGTGCCAGCAGCTTGGGGGTCCCCGGGGTTGGCGGGGAGCTGTTTTTT; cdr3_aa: CASSLGVPGVGGELFF
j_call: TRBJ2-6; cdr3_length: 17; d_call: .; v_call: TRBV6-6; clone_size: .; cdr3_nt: TGTGCCAGCTGTCTACAGGGAGCATTAGGTGGGGCCAACGTCCTGACTTTC; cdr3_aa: CASCLQGALGGANVLTF